This T cell receptor beta chain stems from a study of beta chain features in type 1 diabetes. The study, taken as a whole, reports: Moderate but significant shortening of TCRB CDR3s was recorded in all four CD4+ subsets from Type 1 diabetes patients.

The authors reverse transcribed all of the isolated RNA, so sequencing captured expressed TCRB transcripts. Generated by immunoSEQ multiplex PCR, the TCRdb table keeps only in-frame clones and is missing some. The sample yields hundreds of thousands of clones, around 12% seen once. Notes on this clone: Its antigen is undetermined.

CDR1 and CDR2 from the germline V gene are LNHDA and SQIVND (reference sequence). This CDR3 is built from 15 residues. Trimming removed 6 bases from V and 1 base from J; junction bases left unmatched: 3. Blood was collected once per donor into heparin, averaging roughly 120 mL. A sort by CD45RO/CCR7/CD25/CD127/CD95/CD27 yielded CD4+ naive, central memory, regulatory and stem cell-like memory cells. Sequenced material: naive CD4+ T cells from blood. This TCR came from a man between 18 and 29 years old in good health. The gene calls are TRBV19 and TRBJ2-2; 9 bases agree with TRBD1. DNA for the CDR3: TGTGCCAGTAGGATGGACAGGGGGAACACCGGGGAGCTGTTTTTT. Its translation is CASRMDRGNTGELFF.